A single TCR beta chain is shown here with its context. What it binds is not known. The record originates from a study of CD8 T cells in ankylosing spondylitis. Points from the study as a whole: Several highly homologous variants made up a TCR beta motif, and this motif appeared characteristic of ankylosing spondylitis blood.

TCRdb itself ran the 5' RACE reads through MiXCR, one entry per CDR3 protein. The sample records roughly 470,000 distinct CDR3 sequences, about 24% being singletons. This receptor was identified in a male donor with ankylosing spondylitis. Sequenced input: blood, either unsorted or a sorted T cell fraction (not recorded which).

The CDR3 reads CAISESGTYEQYV. The CDR3 bases are TGTGCCATCAGTGAGTCAGGAACCTACGAGCAGTACGTC. The chain joins TRBV10-3 to TRBJ2-7; no reliable D call. The V end was cut by 0 bases, the J end by 2 bases, with 5 bases between. The CDR3 spans 13 residues. CDR1 ENHRY and CDR2 SYGVKD come from the germline V gene.